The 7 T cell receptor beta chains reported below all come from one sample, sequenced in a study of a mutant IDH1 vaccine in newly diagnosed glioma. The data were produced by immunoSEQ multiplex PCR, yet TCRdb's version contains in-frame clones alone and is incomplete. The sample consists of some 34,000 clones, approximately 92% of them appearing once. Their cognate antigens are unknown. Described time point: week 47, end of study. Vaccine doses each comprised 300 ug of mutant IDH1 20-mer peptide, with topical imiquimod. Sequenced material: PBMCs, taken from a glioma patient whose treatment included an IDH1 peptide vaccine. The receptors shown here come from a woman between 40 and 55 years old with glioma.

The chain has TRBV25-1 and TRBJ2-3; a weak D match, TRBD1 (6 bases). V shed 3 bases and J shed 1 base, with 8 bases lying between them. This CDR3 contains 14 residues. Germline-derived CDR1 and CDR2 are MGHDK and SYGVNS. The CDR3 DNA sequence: TGTGCCAGCAGTGACCCAGGGGGCACAGATACGCAGTATTTT. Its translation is CASSDPGGTDTQYF.

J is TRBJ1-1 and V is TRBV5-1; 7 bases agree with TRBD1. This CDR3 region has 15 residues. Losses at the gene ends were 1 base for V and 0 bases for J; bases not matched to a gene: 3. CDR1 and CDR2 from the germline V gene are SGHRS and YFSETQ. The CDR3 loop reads CASSLWDSLNTEAFF. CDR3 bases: TGCGCCAGCAGCTTGTGGGACAGCCTGAACACTGAAGCTTTCTTT. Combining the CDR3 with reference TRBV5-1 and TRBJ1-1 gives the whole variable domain KAGVTQTPRYLIKTRGQQVTLSCSPISGHRSVSWYQQTPGQGLQFLFEYFSETQRNKGNFPGRFSGRQFSNSRSEMNVSTLELGDSALYLCASSLWDSLNTEAFFGQGTRLTVV.

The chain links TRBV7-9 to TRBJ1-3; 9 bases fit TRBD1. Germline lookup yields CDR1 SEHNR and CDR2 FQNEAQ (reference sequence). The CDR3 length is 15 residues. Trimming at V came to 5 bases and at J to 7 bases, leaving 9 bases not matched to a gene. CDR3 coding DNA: TGTGCCAGCAGCGTACAGGGGGCGGTTGGCAACACCATATATTTT. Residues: CASSVQGAVGNTIYF.

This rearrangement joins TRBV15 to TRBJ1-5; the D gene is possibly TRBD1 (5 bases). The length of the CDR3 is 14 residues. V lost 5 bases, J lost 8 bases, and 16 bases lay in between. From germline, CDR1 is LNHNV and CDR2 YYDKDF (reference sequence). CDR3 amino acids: CATSEGRAGEPQHF. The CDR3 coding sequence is TGTGCCACCAGCGAGGGCAGGGCTGGGGAGCCCCAGCATTTT.

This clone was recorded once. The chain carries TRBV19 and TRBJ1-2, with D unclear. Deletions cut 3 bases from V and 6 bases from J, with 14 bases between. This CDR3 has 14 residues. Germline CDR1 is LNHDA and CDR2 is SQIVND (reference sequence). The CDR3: CASSIRASLDGYTF. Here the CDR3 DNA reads TGTGCCAGTAGTATCCGGGCGTCCCTTGATGGCTACACCTTC.

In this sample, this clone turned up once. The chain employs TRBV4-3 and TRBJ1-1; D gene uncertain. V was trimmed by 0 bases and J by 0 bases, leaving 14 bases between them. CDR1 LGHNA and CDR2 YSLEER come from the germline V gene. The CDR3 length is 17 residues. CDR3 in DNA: TGCGCCAGCAGCCAAGATCGCGGGGTTAGAATGAACACTGAAGCTTTCTTT. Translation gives CASSQDRGVRMNTEAFF.

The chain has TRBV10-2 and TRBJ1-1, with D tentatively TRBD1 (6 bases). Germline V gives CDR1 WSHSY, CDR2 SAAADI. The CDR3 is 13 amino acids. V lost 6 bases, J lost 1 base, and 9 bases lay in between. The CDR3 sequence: CASRGRGNTEAFF. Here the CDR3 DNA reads TGCGCCAGCAGGGGCAGGGGGAACACTGAAGCTTTCTTT.